This T cell receptor (beta chain) was captured by sequencing in a study of blood T cell repertoires in COVID-19. This CDR3 has 15 residues. Germline CDR1 ENHRY, CDR2 SYGVKD. Trimming took off 1 base at V and 1 base at J, with 9 bases between the two ends. In the authors' methods: Estimates of nucleated cell counts were drawn from the amplification of reference gene primers. The protocol was immunoSEQ multiplex PCR, while the TCRdb copy is restricted to in-frame clones and leaves out a portion. That table is the source of V, J and clone size, and D and trimming were worked out from the DNA. This sample carries about 380,000 clones, more than 75% of them seen once, and the ten largest clones take 1.2%. Recruitment covered 25 or so US areas and drew participants whose ages spanned about 18 to 100 years. Symptom resolution, clearance, or two negative PCRs marked donors in Cohort 3 as recovered.

The sequence came from a woman aged 18-29 years who had recovered from COVID-19. The chain employs TRBV10-3 and TRBJ2-3; D call uncertain. The material sequenced was PBMCs or T cells enriched from blood (not recorded which). The CDR3 is CAISEFSVGTDTQYF. The CDR3 DNA reads as TGTGCCATCAGTGAGTTCTCCGTCGGCACAGATACGCAGTATTTT.